This TCR beta chain was recovered during a study of T cell responses to AZD1222 COVID-19 vaccine. For the study at large: Pooling covered second doses at about 4 or about 12 weeks.

Whole-study results and caveats: Donors were mostly white British, more females; clonal diversity possibly underestimated.

Trimming took 0 bases from V and 4 from J, leaving 25 bases between them. The CDR3 sequence is 21 residues long. CDR1 is LNHDA and CDR2 is SQIVND in the germline V gene (reference sequence). A remark on this clone: Its antigen is unidentified.

Data came from immunoSEQ multiplex PCR; TCRdb stores just in-frame clones and leaves some out. The sample shows roughly 130,000 clones, about 94% of them seen only once. V gene TRBV19 combines with J gene TRBJ2-6; D ambiguous. The TCR was taken from an adult in good health. Sequenced material: peripheral blood, taken on day 0 of AZD1222 vaccination. This CDR3 is CASSIDLSWLKSGSGANVLTF. CDR3 nucleotide sequence: TGTGCCAGTAGTATAGATCTGAGTTGGCTTAAATCAGGCTCCGGGGCCAACGTCCTGACTTTC.